This T cell receptor beta chain was recovered during a study of early T cells in non-severe SARS-CoV-2 infection (dated by TCRdb to about 2021). Background on the whole study: Bulk RNA from unsorted whole blood was used for TCR sequencing, so alpha and beta chains could not be paired. Overall study results and their limits: VDJdb matching was skewed toward anti-spike CD8 responses and likely underestimated virus-specific expansions, missing private and CD4 specificities.

The library was generated by 5' RACE. Instrument used: NextSeq 500. The TCR library protocol attached unique molecular identifiers to individual cDNA molecules to correct for sequencing error and PCR bias. Sequencing covered both TCR alpha and beta chains, and within each sample the abundances of alpha and beta sequences were tightly co-correlated. In the paper's pipeline: Decombinator V4 was used to annotate the V gene, J gene and CDR3 of the TCR sequences. Expanded TCRs were defined as changing significantly between any two time points under a Poisson model with p below 0.0001. TCR abundances were normalised to the total number of TCRs sequenced in each sample and reported as counts per million. TRAV1-2 paired with TRAJ12, TRAJ20 or TRAJ33 defined MAIT TCRs, while TRAV10 paired with TRAJ18 defined iNKT TCRs. VDJdb, accessed 1 November 2021, was searched for CMV, EBV and SARS-CoV-2 annotated TCRs, excluding TCRs annotated for multiple antigens. TCRdb took the public reads, trimmed them with fastp at Q25, ran MiXCR for clone calling and kept in-frame beta chains. Each CDR3 protein gets just one entry, which takes the most common genes and DNA from the rows behind it. TCRdb, rather than the study authors, made the V and J calls. The sample data list 48,000 or so distinct CDR3 sequences, and less than 15% of these were observed just once. The top ten hold 10% to 13% of the sample.

A case-control design nested within a healthcare worker cohort in London, UK, was used, with weekly nasopharyngeal swab PCR tests and blood sampling performed. Healthcare workers were recruited during the week of the UK lockdown, between 23 and 31 March 2020, and followed weekly for up to about 15 weeks. This clonotype was recorded many times. The antigen it binds to is not known. Base qualities are not provided; no much larger clone lies one nucleotide away. Ends trimmed: V by 4 bases, J by 5 bases; bases unmatched to a gene: 7. The CDR3 runs 14 residues from the cysteine to the phenylalanine. Only the CDR3 DNA is retained, 42 bases long and in frame from the first base. CDR1 MNHEY and CDR2 SVGAGI are derived from the germline V gene.

The sequence links TRBV6-5 to TRBJ1-2; TRBD1 agrees with 7 junctional bases. Material for sequencing was whole blood. The receptor comes from an adult who was a healthcare worker with PCR-confirmed SARS-CoV-2 infection or an uninfected control (not recorded which). The DNA sequence reads TGTGCCAGCAGTTGGACAGGAACGGCATATGGCTACACCTTC. Its coded protein is CASSWTGTAYGYTF.